The 8 T cell receptor beta chains below were found in one sample sequenced in a study of blood T cell repertoires in COVID-19 (TCRdb year 2020). The receptor library was made with the immunoSEQ multiplex PCR assay. The clones in this table, taken by TCRdb from immuneACCESS, are in-frame only. Not every clone is retained; where verified, under half of the shortfall comes from an unresolved V gene, and the cause of the rest is unknown. In all, the sample holds approximately 51,000 clones, and around 87% of those were seen once. The ten biggest clones cover 6.5% of the sample. Sequenced input: peripheral blood. The receptors here all came from a man aged 45-65 years with active COVID-19.

This clone is a singleton in its sample. This chain uses TRBV13 with TRBJ2-3, with TRBD2 identical over 13 bases. The CDR3 length is 16 residues. V was clipped by 4 bases and J by 4 bases; unmatched bases: 5. Germline V gene sequence: CDR1 PRHDT, CDR2 FYEKMQ (reference sequence). The CDR3 reads CASSSTTSGRPDTQYF. The CDR3 DNA reads as TGTGCCAGCAGCTCAACGACTAGCGGGAGGCCAGATACGCAGTATTTT. The full variable domain, completed using reference TRBV13 and TRBJ2-3, is AAGVIQSPRHLIKEKRETATLKCYPIPRHDTVYWYQQGPGQDPQFLISFYEKMQSDKGSIPDRFSAQQFSDYHSELNMSSLELGDSALYFCASSSTTSGRPDTQYFGPGTRLTVL.

The rearrangement joins TRBV5-6 to TRBJ2-3; 8 positions match TRBD2. This CDR3 contains 15 residues. V shed 0 bases and J 2 bases; nucleotides not matched to a gene: 2. Germline loops: CDR1 SGHDT, CDR2 YYEEEE. CDR3 bases: TGTGCCAGCAGCTTGGGACTAGCGACCACAGATACGCAGTATTTT. Its protein is CASSLGLATTDTQYF.

This clone was picked up a small number of times. V and J are TRBV19 and TRBJ1-1, with unresolved D. The CDR3 consists of 15 residues. CDR1 is LNHDA and CDR2 is SQIVND in the germline V gene (reference sequence). V lost 1 base, J lost 3 bases, and 12 bases lay in between. CDR3 sequence reads: CASSIVGVEYTEAFF. CDR3 sequence (DNA): TGTGCCAGTAGTATAGTCGGGGTTGAGTACACTGAAGCTTTCTTT.

The gene calls are TRBV5-1 and TRBJ2-7; 8 bases agree with TRBD2. From germline, CDR1 is SGHRS and CDR2 YFSETQ. This CDR3 contains 14 residues. V was pared by 6 bases and J by 2 bases, with 7 bases of the junction left unmatched. The CDR3 DNA is TGCGCCAGCACTACTAGCGGAACCACCTACGAGCAGTACTTC. Translation: CASTTSGTTYEQYF.

A remark on this clone: The junction differs from germline at one of its ends, possibly a read error. The CDR3 DNA reads as TGTGCCAGCAGTTTAGACAGGGCTGGGGGCTACACCTTC. Translation gives CASSLDRAGGYTF. The V call is TRBV7-6, the J call TRBJ1-2; 7 bases map to TRBD1. Germline V gives CDR1 SGHVS, CDR2 FNYEAQ. This CDR3 region has 13 residues.

The chain couples TRBV9 to TRBJ2-5; D may be TRBD1 (6 bases). V was shortened by 4 bases and J by 3 bases, with 13 bases between the two germline ends. The CDR3 spans 14 residues. The V gene's germline CDR1 is SGDLS and CDR2 YYNGEE. The CDR3 bases are TGTGCCAGCAGCCCAGGGGTCGGGAAAGAGACCCAGTACTTC. Translated: CASSPGVGKETQYF.

This chain links TRBV19 with TRBJ2-1, with D possibly matching TRBD2 (6 bases). In germline, CDR1 is LNHDA, CDR2 SQIVND (reference sequence). The V and J ends lost 5 bases and 3 bases respectively, with 17 bases between them. This CDR3 contains 16 residues. CDR3 in DNA: TGTGCCAGTAGTCCAATAGCGGTATTGATCTACAATGAGCAGTTCTTC. It yields the protein CASSPIAVLIYNEQFF. The entire variable domain, with the rest obtained from reference TRBV19 and TRBJ2-1, is as follows: DGGITQSPKYLFRKEGQNVTLSCEQNLNHDAMYWYRQDPGQGLRLIYYSQIVNDFQKGDIAEGYSVSREKKESFPLTVTSAQKNPTAFYLCASSPIAVLIYNEQFFGPGTRLTVL.

This clone was found once. The chain employs TRBV2 and TRBJ1-2; 7 bases map to TRBD1. Trimming took 8 bases from V and 8 from J; bases not matched to a gene: 11. The CDR3 is 13 residues long. In germline, CDR1 is SNHLY, CDR2 FYNNEI. CDR3 region: CASSPGQRTGYTF. In DNA, the CDR3 is TGTGCCAGCTCCCCGGGACAGAGGACCGGCTACACCTTC.